This TCR beta chain is drawn from a study of blood T cell repertoires in COVID-19. Study context: Acute and convalescent COVID-19 samples came from the United States, Italy and Spain. T cells, B-cell-depleted T cells, or PBMCs provided the cDNA or gDNA that served as material.

Original methodology: Using reference gene primer amplification, nucleated cell counts were estimated. The assay was immunoSEQ multiplex PCR, and TCRdb's table has in-frame clones only and misses some. V and J calls plus clone size are reproduced from that table; the DNA served to infer D and trimming. The sample contains roughly 380,000 clones, approximately 90% of which appear only once. In Seattle, patients joined the study during active infection and were tracked longitudinally. Sequencing input: peripheral blood. This TCR came from a middle-aged woman with COVID-19, enrolled during active disease.

The CDR3 loop is CASNNNPNDRGETQYF. CDR3 nucleotides: TGCGCCAGCAACAACAATCCTAACGACAGGGGAGAGACCCAGTACTTC. This chain links TRBV5-1 with TRBJ2-5, with 8 bases identical to TRBD1. The length of the CDR3 is 16 residues. The J segment lost 4 bases and the V segment lost 6 bases, leaving 14 bases of the junction unmatched. Germline lookup yields CDR1 SGHRS and CDR2 YFSETQ. The full variable domain, rest sourced from reference TRBV5-1 and TRBJ2-5, is KAGVTQTPRYLIKTRGQQVTLSCSPISGHRSVSWYQQTPGQGLQFLFEYFSETQRNKGNFPGRFSGRQFSNSRSEMNVSTLELGDSALYLCASNNNPNDRGETQYFGPGTRLLVL.